This TCR beta chain was sequenced during a study of breast tumors, draining lymph nodes, adjacent tissues (dated by TCRdb to about 2016). The study in broad terms: In breast cancer patients, the study compared the TCR beta repertoires of tumor, adjacent nontumor tissue and axillary lymph nodes. The study aimed to assess the relationships and possible T-cell exchange between tumor, surrounding tissue and draining lymph node repertoires in human breast cancer.

This clonotype was observed at least ten times. The clone's antigen remains unknown. No base quality information exists; no much larger clone differs at one position. Results the study describes overall, beyond this receptor: T-cell repertoire diversity in tumors was found to be lower than in lymph nodes but higher than in nontumor tissue, and preferential V and J gene usage was observed. The data were considered consistent with most tumor T cells being derived from the lymph node and subsequently expanding within tumor tissue. The study presented the conclusion that tumor T cells originate in lymph nodes as consistent with a hypothesis, not as something directly demonstrated. Tumor and nontumor tissue repertoires were found to be significantly more similar in luminal-like than in basal-like breast cancer.

Relative to germline, V is 6 bases shorter and J is 7 bases shorter, with 9 bases between their ends. From the cysteine up to the phenylalanine, the CDR3 has a length of 12 residues. Kept here is only the CDR3 DNA, which spans 36 bases and is read in frame from base 1. The germline V gene (reference sequence) sets CDR1 to SEHNR and CDR2 to FQNEAQ. The lymph node samples were taken from the axillary draining lymph nodes of breast cancer patients. TCRdb records Illumina HiSeq 2000 as the sequencer. TCR beta chain libraries were generated by multiplex PCR amplification. The amplified TCR beta chain products were analyzed by high-throughput sequencing. The public reads were reprocessed in TCRdb via fastp at Q25 and MiXCR, keeping in-frame beta chains. CDR3 protein sequences are deduplicated, and each keeps its most common genes and DNA. The sample includes 80,000 to 130,000 distinct CDR3 sequences, with roughly 20% observed a single time. More than 0.9% of the sample goes to the ten largest clones.

This TCR came from a female donor with breast cancer. Some clones in this sample may be carry-over from other donors' samples. The sample consisted of axillary lymph node tissue. The rearranged chain carries TRBV7-9 and TRBJ2-2; no D gene is confidently identified. The nucleotides are TGTGCCAGCAGGCAAGGTGGCGGGGAGCTGTTTTTT. Translation gives CASRQGGGELFF.